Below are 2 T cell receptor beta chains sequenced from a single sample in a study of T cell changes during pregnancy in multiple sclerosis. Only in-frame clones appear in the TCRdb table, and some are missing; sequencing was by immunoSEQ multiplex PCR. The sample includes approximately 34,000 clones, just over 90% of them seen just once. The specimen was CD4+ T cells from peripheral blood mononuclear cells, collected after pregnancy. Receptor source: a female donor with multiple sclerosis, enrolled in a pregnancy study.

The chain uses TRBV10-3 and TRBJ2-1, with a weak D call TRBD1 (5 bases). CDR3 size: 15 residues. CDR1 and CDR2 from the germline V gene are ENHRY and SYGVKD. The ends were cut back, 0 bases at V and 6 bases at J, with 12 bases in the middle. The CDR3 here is CAISESQQGSNEQFF. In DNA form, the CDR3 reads TGTGCCATCAGTGAGTCCCAGCAGGGTAGCAATGAGCAGTTCTTC.

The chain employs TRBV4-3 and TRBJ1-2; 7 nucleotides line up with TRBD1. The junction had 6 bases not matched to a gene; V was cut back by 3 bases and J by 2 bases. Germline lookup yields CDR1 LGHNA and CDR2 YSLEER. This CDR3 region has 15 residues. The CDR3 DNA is TGCGCCAGCAGCCAGATAGGGACAGCCAACTATGGCTACACCTTC. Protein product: CASSQIGTANYGYTF.